The 20 T cell receptor beta chains presented below share a single source sample, sequenced in a study of beta chain features in type 1 diabetes listed by TCRdb under 2018. The library was obtained by the immunoSEQ multiplex PCR assay. The entire isolated RNA was reverse transcribed using the High Capacity cDNA Reverse Transcription Kit, and thus expressed TCRB transcripts were sequenced. TCRdb took this table from immuneACCESS and kept in-frame rearrangements with V and J called. Such tables lack part of the clones; where checked against another copy, unresolved V genes explain under half of the gap, and the rest is unexplained. The table for this sample lists around 650,000 clones; under 15% of them were counted only once. The leading ten clones occupy more than 0.1% of the sample. The antigens of these receptors remain unknown. The investigation overall reported the following: A moderate but significant shortening of TCRB CDR3 length was observed in type 1 diabetes patients in all four CD4+ subsets.

The sample taken for sequencing was naive CD4+ T cells from blood. Sample cell subset or site, as interpreted from the label and publication: true naive CD4+ T cells. All receptors derive from a man between 25 and 39 years old with type 1 diabetes.

Details on this clone: The junction differs from germline at one of its ends, possibly a read error. V gene TRBV7-3 combines with J gene TRBJ2-3; TRBD2 aligns across 8 bases. Germline V CDR1 and CDR2: SGHTA, FQGTGA. The CDR3 spans 14 residues. CDR3 sequence reads: CASSITSGRDTQYF. CDR3 sequence (DNA): TGTGCCAGCAGCATAACTAGCGGCAGGGATACGCAGTATTTT. The whole variable domain, remainder taken from reference TRBV7-3 and TRBJ2-3, is GAGVSQTPSNKVTEKGKYVELRCDPISGHTALYWYRQSLGQGPEFLIYFQGTGAADDSGLPNDRFFAVRPEGSVSTLKIQRTERGDSAVYLCASSITSGRDTQYFGPGTRLTVL.

This chain links TRBV7-2 with TRBJ2-7; 8 bases map to TRBD1. This CDR3 is built from 17 residues. CDR1 is SGHTA, CDR2 FQGNSA, per germline. The ends lost 0 bases at V and 5 bases at J; junction bases unmatched: 12. The DNA for the CDR3 is TGTGCCAGCAGCTTAGCGGCCGGGGCTGACAGGGGCAACGAGCAGTACTTC. Protein product: CASSLAAGADRGNEQYF.

This clone was observed a handful of times. The chain is built from TRBV10-3 and TRBJ1-3; D uncertain. V was trimmed by 0 bases and J by 0 bases, leaving 6 bases between them. Germline lookup yields CDR1 ENHRY and CDR2 SYGVKD. This CDR3 has 15 amino acids. The DNA for the CDR3 is TGTGCCATCAGTGAGTCCGTCCTCTCTGGAAACACCATATATTTT. Its translation: CAISESVLSGNTIYF.

The chain combines TRBV5-4 with TRBJ2-5; D is uncertain. The CDR3 consists of 13 residues. In germline, CDR1 is SGHNT, CDR2 YYREEE (reference sequence). V lost 1 base, J lost 4 bases, and 8 bases lay in between. CDR3 coding DNA: TGTGCCAGCAGCTTGCCTTCCCCAGAGACCCAGTACTTC. It codes for CASSLPSPETQYF.

The table lists this clone with a few counts. The rearrangement joins TRBV7-9 to TRBJ1-2, with D maybe TRBD1 (5 bases). The CDR3 is made up of 14 amino acids. Germline-derived CDR1 and CDR2 are SEHNR and FQNEAQ (reference sequence). V was clipped by 3 bases and J by 1 base, with 9 bases between them. For the CDR3, the DNA is TGTGCCAGCAGCTTTGGAGGGGTTAACTATGGCTACACCTTC. Amino acid sequence: CASSFGGVNYGYTF. The full variable domain, completed using reference TRBV7-9 and TRBJ1-2, is DTGVSQNPRHKITKRGQNVTFRCDPISEHNRLYWYRQTLGQGPEFLTYFQNEAQLEKSRLLSDRFSAERPKGSFSTLEIQRTEQGDSAMYLCASSFGGVNYGYTFGSGTRLTVV.

This clone was detected only a few times. This chain uses TRBV28 with TRBJ1-5; 8 bases line up with TRBD1. This CDR3 contains 15 residues. V was clipped by 5 bases and J by 3 bases; unmatched bases: 6. Germline V gene data show CDR1 as MDHEN and CDR2 as SYDVKM. In DNA form, the CDR3 reads TGTGCCAGCAGTCCTTTGGACAGGGCCAATCAGCCCCAGCATTTT. Translated, it gives CASSPLDRANQPQHF. Combining the CDR3 with reference TRBV28 and TRBJ1-5 gives the whole variable domain DVKVTQSSRYLVKRTGEKVFLECVQDMDHENMFWYRQDPGLGLRLIYFSYDVKMKEKGDIPEGYSVSREKKERFSLILESASTNQTSMYLCASSPLDRANQPQHFGDGTRLSIL.

The chain employs TRBV29-1 and TRBJ2-2, with 9 bases lining up with TRBD1. Germline V gene sequence: CDR1 SQVTM, CDR2 ANQGSEA. The length of the CDR3 is 14 residues. V trimming: 7 bases; J trimming: 0 bases; junction bases outside the gene matches: 3. The CDR3 sequence: CSAQGASNTGELFF. CDR3 sequence (DNA): TGCAGCGCACAGGGGGCCTCGAACACCGGGGAGCTGTTTTTT.

The chain joins TRBV18 to TRBJ2-7; possibly TRBD1 or TRBD2 for D (6 bases each). CDR3 size: 14 residues. The germline CDR1 and CDR2 sequences are KGHSH and LQKENI. Trimming pared 6 bases from V and 2 bases from J, leaving 14 bases between. CDR3: CASSDYRDTYEQYF. CDR3 bases: TGTGCCAGCTCGGACTACAGGGATACCTACGAGCAGTACTTC.

CDR3 amino acids: CASSQERTQGSPLHF. CDR3 coding DNA: TGCGCCAGCAGCCAAGAACGAACCCAAGGTTCACCCCTCCACTTT. This rearrangement joins TRBV4-1 to TRBJ1-6; D unresolved. V lost 0 bases, J lost 9 bases, and 12 bases lay in between. Germline V gene data show CDR1 as MGHRA and CDR2 as YSYEKL. This CDR3 has 15 amino acids.

CDR3 bases: TGTGCCAGCAGCTTGTCATACAGGGGCTACACCTTC. It yields the protein CASSLSYRGYTF. The rearrangement joins TRBV5-6 to TRBJ1-2; D perhaps matches TRBD1 (5 bases). The CDR3 length is 12 residues. Germline lookup yields CDR1 SGHDT and CDR2 YYEEEE. Trimming took 1 base from V and 8 from J, leaving 9 bases between them.

The V gene is TRBV7-8, the J gene TRBJ1-4; 10 bases are a match to TRBD1. The CDR3 runs 15 residues. V lost 5 bases to trimming and J lost 6 bases; unmatched junction nucleotides: 6. Per germline, CDR1 SGHVS and CDR2 FQNEAQ. CDR3 sequence (DNA): TGTGCCAGCAGCCTACACGGGACAGGGGATGAAAAACTGTTTTTT. This translates into CASSLHGTGDEKLFF. The whole variable domain, remainder taken from reference TRBV7-8 and TRBJ1-4, is GAGVSQSPRYKVAKRGQDVALRCDPISGHVSLFWYQQALGQGPEFLTYFQNEAQLDKSGLPSDRFFAERPEGSVSTLKIQRTQQEDSAVYLCASSLHGTGDEKLFFGSGTQLSVL.

This chain connects TRBV21-1 to TRBJ2-7; the DNA was not compared with TRBD2, the D call given in the table. TRBV21-1 is deemed a pseudogene. CDR3 length: 16 residues. The CDR3: CASSNYPSGGADEQYF. As DNA, the CDR3 is TGTGCCAGCAGCAACTACCCAAGCGGGGGGGCAGACGAGCAGTACTTC.

This clone was observed a handful of times. A read error is possible here, since a much larger clone lies one base away. The identical CDR3 is also encoded by other nucleotide sequences in the sample. This chain connects TRBV2 to TRBJ2-1; the D is unclear. Trimming shortened V by 6 bases and J by 1 base, and 1 base separated the two germline ends. Germline CDR1 SNHLY, CDR2 FYNNEI. This CDR3 region has 11 residues. The CDR3 sequence: CASRSYNEQFF. CDR3 bases: TGTGCCAGCAGGTCCTACAATGAGCAGTTCTTC.

This clone has more than one count but fewer than ten. The same CDR3 also results from other DNA sequences found in this sample. The V call is TRBV18, the J call TRBJ1-2; D not certain. The V gene's germline CDR1 is KGHSH and CDR2 LQKENI. The CDR3 extends over 14 amino acids. The ends were cut back, 3 bases at V and 2 bases at J, with 10 bases in the middle. The CDR3, as DNA: TGTGCCAGCTCACCCGGATCAGAGAACTATGGCTACACCTTC. It is translated as CASSPGSENYGYTF. The variable domain in full, with the rest retrieved from reference TRBV18 and TRBJ1-2, is NAGVMQNPRHLVRRRGQEARLRCSPMKGHSHVYWYRQLPEEGLKFMVYLQKENIIDESGMPKERFSAEFPKEGPSILRIQQVVRGDSAAYFCASSPGSENYGYTFGSGTRLTVV.

The V call is TRBV6-5, the J call TRBJ1-6, with TRBD1 as a possible D gene (5 bases). This CDR3 has 13 amino acids. Germline CDR1 is MNHEY and CDR2 is SVGAGI. Trimming took 0 bases from V and 14 from J, leaving 11 bases between them. CDR3 region: CASSYSVGETLHF. DNA for the CDR3: TGTGCCAGCAGTTACTCCGTAGGGGAAACCCTCCACTTT.

The chain carries TRBV10-3 and TRBJ1-6; possibly TRBD1 for D (6 bases). Trimming cost V 4 bases and J 9 bases, with 13 bases left between them. The CDR3 consists of 14 residues. Germline V CDR1 and CDR2: ENHRY, SYGVKD. The CDR3 DNA follows: TGTGCCATCAGTGGCGACAGGTCGGGTTCACCCCTCCACTTT. It is translated as CAISGDRSGSPLHF.

The chain is built from TRBV19 and TRBJ2-2, with 7 nucleotides matching TRBD2. The CDR3 length is 18 residues. Germline assignment: CDR1 LNHDA and CDR2 SQIVND (reference sequence). The V segment lost 0 bases and the J segment 1 base; nucleotides outside the gene matches: 8. The CDR3: CASSIEIYRGGNTGELFF. The CDR3 bases are TGTGCCAGTAGTATAGAGATATATCGCGGGGGGAACACCGGGGAGCTGTTTTTT.

Of note for this clone: This specimen includes other DNA sequences encoding the same CDR3. The rearrangement joins TRBV5-6 to TRBJ1-1; possible D gene TRBD1, 6 bases. This CDR3 region has 14 residues. Deletions cut 2 bases from V and 0 bases from J, with 8 bases between. Germline V CDR1 and CDR2: SGHDT, YYEEEE. The CDR3 DNA sequence: TGTGCCAGCAGCTTTCCAGGGGTGAACACTGAAGCTTTCTTT. Amino acid sequence: CASSFPGVNTEAFF.

The sample holds a few counts of this clone. This sequence joins TRBV6-6 and TRBJ1-1; 10 bases are shared with TRBD1. CDR1 MNHNY and CDR2 SVGAGI come from the germline V gene (reference sequence). The V segment lost 5 bases and the J segment 6 bases; nucleotides outside the gene matches: 3. The CDR3 consists of 13 residues. CDR3 in DNA: TGTGCCAGCAGTGTCGGGACAGGGGCTGAAGCTTTCTTT. Translated, it gives CASSVGTGAEAFF.

This clone was counted only a few times. V and J are TRBV2 and TRBJ1-4; D remains unclear. Germline V gene data show CDR1 as SNHLY and CDR2 as FYNNEI. Trimming took off 2 bases at V and 7 bases at J, with 11 bases between the two ends. The CDR3 loop spans 14 amino acids. This CDR3 is CASSELDFGEKLFF. CDR3 DNA: TGTGCCAGCAGTGAATTAGATTTTGGTGAAAAACTGTTTTTT.